This is a list of T cell receptor beta chains from one sample in a study of neurological immune-mediated disorders. Via MiXCR, TCRdb re-called the 5' RACE reads, giving one row per CDR3 protein. Here the sample spans roughly 60,000 distinct CDR3 sequences, 8.5% to 10% being singletons. Sequencing used PBMCs. All receptors derive from a young man in good health. The CDR3 runs from the conserved cysteine through the conserved F or W. A D gene is named only where the DNA matches it firmly. Clone size is not always given. Where it is, it says once, few, many or a class for expanded clones.

cdr3_nt: TGTGCCAGCAGTGAAAGTTGGCAGGGTAGCTCTGGGGCCAACGTCCTTACTTTC; cdr3_aa: CASSESWQGSSGANVLTF; j_call: TRBJ2-6; v_call: TRBV6-1; clone_size: NA; d_call: NA
cdr3_nt: TGTGCCAGCGGTAATGGGAGAGAAGAGACCCAGTACTTC; cdr3_aa: CASGNGREETQYF; j_call: TRBJ2-5; v_call: TRBV12-3/TRBV12-4; clone_size: many; d_call: NA
cdr3_nt: TGCAGTGCGATTCGGACGATTTACGAGCAGTACTTC; cdr3_aa: CSAIRTIYEQYF; j_call: TRBJ2-7; v_call: TRBV20-1; clone_size: NA; d_call: NA
cdr3_nt: TGTGCCAGCAGTTACGGAGGACCGGCAGATACGCAGTATTTT; cdr3_aa: CASSYGGPADTQYF; j_call: TRBJ2-3; v_call: TRBV6-5; clone_size: many; d_call: NA
cdr3_nt: TGCAGCGTTGGTGGGACAGGGGTTGAAGCTTTCTTT; cdr3_aa: CSVGGTGVEAFF; j_call: TRBJ1-1; v_call: TRBV29-1; clone_size: many; d_call: TRBD1
cdr3_nt: TGCGCCAGCAGCTTGGAGTGGGGGCGCGGCACAGATACGCAGTATTTT; cdr3_aa: CASSLEWGRGTDTQYF; j_call: TRBJ2-3; v_call: TRBV5-1; clone_size: many; d_call: NA
cdr3_nt: TGTGCCAGCAGCCCCCAGGGCACAGATACGCAGTATTTT; cdr3_aa: CASSPQGTDTQYF; j_call: TRBJ2-3; v_call: TRBV9; clone_size: many; d_call: NA
cdr3_nt: TGTGCCAGCAGCCCCCGGACTAGCGGCTCCTCTAGCACAGATACGCAGTATTTT; cdr3_aa: CASSPRTSGSSSTDTQYF; j_call: TRBJ2-3; v_call: TRBV7-3; clone_size: many; d_call: TRBD2
cdr3_nt: TGCAGTGCTAGAGAAGGAGGGAGGGCAGACTACGAGCAGTACTTC; cdr3_aa: CSAREGGRADYEQYF; j_call: TRBJ2-7; v_call: TRBV20-1; clone_size: many; d_call: TRBD2
cdr3_nt: TGTGCCAGCAGCTTATCCGGGACAGGGTGGAGCTACACCTTC; cdr3_aa: CASSLSGTGWSYTF; j_call: TRBJ1-2; v_call: TRBV7-8; clone_size: many; d_call: TRBD1
cdr3_nt: TGTGCCAGCAGCTTCCATTCCACCGGGGAGCTGTTTTTT; cdr3_aa: CASSFHSTGELFF; j_call: TRBJ2-2; v_call: TRBV5-4; clone_size: many; d_call: NA
cdr3_nt: TGTGCCAGCAGCTTCGTTAGCGGGAGGAATGGGTACAATGAGCAGTTCTTC; cdr3_aa: CASSFVSGRNGYNEQFF; j_call: TRBJ2-1; v_call: TRBV2; clone_size: many; d_call: TRBD2
cdr3_nt: TGTGCCAGCAGCTCCTATAGCACAAGTACGCAGTATTTT; cdr3_aa: CASSSYSTSTQYF; j_call: TRBJ2-3; v_call: TRBV7-2; clone_size: many; d_call: NA
cdr3_nt: TGTGCCAGCAGCCCGAATAGCGGGAGCCCCACCTACAATGAGCAGTTCTTC; cdr3_aa: CASSPNSGSPTYNEQFF; j_call: TRBJ2-1; v_call: TRBV7-3; clone_size: many; d_call: TRBD2
cdr3_nt: TGCAGTGCCGGGGACAGGGGGGCCTACGAGCAGTACTTC; cdr3_aa: CSAGDRGAYEQYF; j_call: TRBJ2-7; v_call: TRBV20-1; clone_size: many; d_call: TRBD1
cdr3_nt: TGCGCCAGCAGCCCGGTCGGACTAGCGGGAGTGGTGACCCAGTACTTC; cdr3_aa: CASSPVGLAGVVTQYF; j_call: TRBJ2-5; v_call: TRBV5-1; clone_size: many; d_call: TRBD2
cdr3_nt: TGCGCCAGCAGCTTAGGACAGACCGGGGAGCTGTTTTTT; cdr3_aa: CASSLGQTGELFF; j_call: TRBJ2-2; v_call: TRBV5-1; clone_size: many; d_call: NA
cdr3_nt: TGTGCCAGCAGCACCTCCGTGGATACGCAGTATTTT; cdr3_aa: CASSTSVDTQYF; j_call: TRBJ2-3; v_call: TRBV5-5; clone_size: many; d_call: NA
cdr3_nt: TGTGCCTGGAGTGTACAGCGGGACAGTGACAAGTACTTC; cdr3_aa: CAWSVQRDSDKYF; j_call: TRBJ2-4; v_call: TRBV30; clone_size: few; d_call: NA
cdr3_nt: TGCAGTGGGGAGGGGCCATCCTACGAGCAGTACTTC; cdr3_aa: CSGEGPSYEQYF; j_call: TRBJ2-7; v_call: TRBV20-1; clone_size: many; d_call: TRBD2
cdr3_nt: TGTGCCAGCTGTTCCTTACCGGGACAGCCTGAGCAGTACTTC; cdr3_aa: CASCSLPGQPEQYF; j_call: TRBJ2-7; v_call: TRBV12-3/TRBV12-4; clone_size: NA; d_call: TRBD1
cdr3_nt: TGTGCCAGCAGTTTTTCAGGGGAGCATTACGAGCAGTACTTC; cdr3_aa: CASSFSGEHYEQYF; j_call: TRBJ2-7; v_call: TRBV27; clone_size: many; d_call: NA
cdr3_nt: TGCGCCAGCAGCCCGGACAGGGTCGATGTCGAGCAGTACTTC; cdr3_aa: CASSPDRVDVEQYF; j_call: TRBJ2-7; v_call: TRBV5-1; clone_size: many; d_call: TRBD1
cdr3_nt: TGTGCCAGCAGCTTAATCTTGCAGGGTACAGATACGCAGTATTTT; cdr3_aa: CASSLILQGTDTQYF; j_call: TRBJ2-3; v_call: TRBV7-2; clone_size: few; d_call: NA
cdr3_nt: TGTGCCAGCAGTTCCAACAGATACACAGATACGCAGTATTTT; cdr3_aa: CASSSNRYTDTQYF; j_call: TRBJ2-3; v_call: TRBV25-1; clone_size: few; d_call: NA
cdr3_nt: TGTGCCAGTAGTTTTGGGACTAACTACGAGCAGTACTTC; cdr3_aa: CASSFGTNYEQYF; j_call: TRBJ2-7; v_call: TRBV19; clone_size: many; d_call: TRBD2
cdr3_nt: TGCGCCAGCAGCTTGACCCCGACAGGGGGAGGTGAAAAACTGTTTTTT; cdr3_aa: CASSLTPTGGGEKLFF; j_call: TRBJ1-4; v_call: TRBV5-1; clone_size: many; d_call: TRBD1
cdr3_nt: TGTGCCAGCCTAGGGACGGTCTCTGGAAACACCATATATTTT; cdr3_aa: CASLGTVSGNTIYF; j_call: TRBJ1-3; v_call: TRBV12-3/TRBV12-4; clone_size: many; d_call: NA
cdr3_nt: TGCAGTGCTAGGGGATCGCGAACAGGGAACGATTCACCCCTCCACTTT; cdr3_aa: CSARGSRTGNDSPLHF; j_call: TRBJ1-6; v_call: TRBV20-1; clone_size: many; d_call: NA
cdr3_nt: TGTGCCAGCAGCCAAGATAGGCTAGCGGAGCTCGGGTACCAAGAGACCCAGTACTTC; cdr3_aa: CASSQDRLAELGYQETQYF; j_call: TRBJ2-5; v_call: TRBV14; clone_size: many; d_call: TRBD2
cdr3_nt: TGCGCCAGCAGCTTAGACAGGGGGGCCTACAATGAGCAGTTCTTC; cdr3_aa: CASSLDRGAYNEQFF; j_call: TRBJ2-1; v_call: TRBV5-1; clone_size: NA; d_call: TRBD1
cdr3_nt: TGTGCCAGCAGCTTAAATCCGGGACAGGGATACGGCTACACCTTC; cdr3_aa: CASSLNPGQGYGYTF; j_call: TRBJ1-2; v_call: TRBV7-6; clone_size: NA; d_call: TRBD1
cdr3_nt: TGCAGCGTTGCATCACCAAGGGGCACTGAAGCTTTCTTT; cdr3_aa: CSVASPRGTEAFF; j_call: TRBJ1-1; v_call: TRBV29-1; clone_size: many; d_call: NA
cdr3_nt: TGTGCCAGCAGTTTAGAAGAGTACGAGCAGTACTTC; cdr3_aa: CASSLEEYEQYF; j_call: TRBJ2-7; v_call: TRBV12-3/TRBV12-4; clone_size: many; d_call: NA
cdr3_nt: TGCGCCAGCACGGGACTAGCGGGATACACAGATACGCAGTATTTT; cdr3_aa: CASTGLAGYTDTQYF; j_call: TRBJ2-3; v_call: TRBV5-1; clone_size: many; d_call: TRBD2
cdr3_nt: TGTGCCAGCAGTCCTACGCTAGCGGGATTACCATACTTC; cdr3_aa: CASSPTLAGLPYF; j_call: TRBJ2-7; v_call: TRBV25-1; clone_size: NA; d_call: TRBD2
cdr3_nt: TGTGCCAGCAGTTTCTTCGGACTGAATAATTCACCCCTCCACTTT; cdr3_aa: CASSFFGLNNSPLHF; j_call: TRBJ1-6; v_call: TRBV28; clone_size: many; d_call: NA
cdr3_nt: TGTGCCAGCAGTTACGGGCAGGGTGCAGATACGCAGTATTTT; cdr3_aa: CASSYGQGADTQYF; j_call: TRBJ2-3; v_call: TRBV6-5; clone_size: few; d_call: NA